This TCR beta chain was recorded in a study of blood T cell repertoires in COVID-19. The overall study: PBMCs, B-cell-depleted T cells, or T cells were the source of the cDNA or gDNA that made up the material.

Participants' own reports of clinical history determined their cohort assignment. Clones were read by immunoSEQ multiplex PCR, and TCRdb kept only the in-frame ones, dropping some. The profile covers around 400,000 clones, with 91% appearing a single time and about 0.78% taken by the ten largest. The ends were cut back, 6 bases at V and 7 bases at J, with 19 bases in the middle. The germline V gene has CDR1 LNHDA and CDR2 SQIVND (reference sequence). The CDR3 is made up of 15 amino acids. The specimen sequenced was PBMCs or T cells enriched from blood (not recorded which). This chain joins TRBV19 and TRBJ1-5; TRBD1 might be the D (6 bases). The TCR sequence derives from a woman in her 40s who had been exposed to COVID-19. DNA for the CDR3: TGTGCCAGTAGCCCATTGGAGGGGGGGAGACAGCCCCAGCATTTT. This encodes CASSPLEGGRQPQHF. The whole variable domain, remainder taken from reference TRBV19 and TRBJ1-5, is DGGITQSPKYLFRKEGQNVTLSCEQNLNHDAMYWYRQDPGQGLRLIYYSQIVNDFQKGDIAEGYSVSREKKESFPLTVTSAQKNPTAFYLCASSPLEGGRQPQHFGDGTRLSIL.